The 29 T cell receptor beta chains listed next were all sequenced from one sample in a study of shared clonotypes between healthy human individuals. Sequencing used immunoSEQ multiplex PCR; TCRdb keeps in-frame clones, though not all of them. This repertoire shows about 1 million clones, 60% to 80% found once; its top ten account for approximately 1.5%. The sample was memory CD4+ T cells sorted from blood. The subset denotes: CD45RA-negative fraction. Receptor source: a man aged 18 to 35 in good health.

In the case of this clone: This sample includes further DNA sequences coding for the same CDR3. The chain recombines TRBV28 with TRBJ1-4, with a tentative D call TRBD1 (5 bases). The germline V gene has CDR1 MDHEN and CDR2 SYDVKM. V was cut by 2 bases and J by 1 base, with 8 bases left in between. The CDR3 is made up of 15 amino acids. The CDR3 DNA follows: TGTGCCAGCAGTTTAACGGGGGGAACTAATGAAAAACTGTTTTTT. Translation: CASSLTGGTNEKLFF.

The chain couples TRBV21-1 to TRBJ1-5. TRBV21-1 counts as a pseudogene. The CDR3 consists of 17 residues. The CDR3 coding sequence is TGTGCCAGCAGCAACTCCACAGAGGCTAAGGGCAATCAGCCCCAGCATTTT. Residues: CASSNSTEAKGNQPQHF.

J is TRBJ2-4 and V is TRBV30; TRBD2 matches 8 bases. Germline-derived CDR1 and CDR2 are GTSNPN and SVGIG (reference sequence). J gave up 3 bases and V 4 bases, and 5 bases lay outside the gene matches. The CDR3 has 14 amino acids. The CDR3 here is CAWTGLGDKNIQYF. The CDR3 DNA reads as TGTGCCTGGACGGGACTAGGGGACAAAAACATTCAGTACTTC.

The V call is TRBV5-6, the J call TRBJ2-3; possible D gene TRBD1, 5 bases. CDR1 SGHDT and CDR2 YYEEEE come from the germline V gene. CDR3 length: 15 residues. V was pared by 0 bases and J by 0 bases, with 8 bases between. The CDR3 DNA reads TGTGCCAGCAGCTTGGGACAGTCTAGCACAGATACGCAGTATTTT. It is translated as CASSLGQSSTDTQYF.

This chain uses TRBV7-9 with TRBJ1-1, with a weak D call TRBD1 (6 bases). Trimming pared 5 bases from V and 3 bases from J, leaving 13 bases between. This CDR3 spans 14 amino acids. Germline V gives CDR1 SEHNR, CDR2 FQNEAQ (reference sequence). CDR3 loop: CASSLIYRDTEAFF. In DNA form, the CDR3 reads TGTGCCAGCAGCCTCATCTACAGGGACACTGAAGCTTTCTTT.

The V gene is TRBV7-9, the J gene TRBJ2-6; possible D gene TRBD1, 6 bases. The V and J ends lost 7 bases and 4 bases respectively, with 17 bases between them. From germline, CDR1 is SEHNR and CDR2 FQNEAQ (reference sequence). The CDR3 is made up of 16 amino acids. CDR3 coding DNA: TGTGCCAGCACCAGAGAGGGGGAAGTAGGGGCCAACGTCCTGACTTTC. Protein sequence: CASTREGEVGANVLTF.

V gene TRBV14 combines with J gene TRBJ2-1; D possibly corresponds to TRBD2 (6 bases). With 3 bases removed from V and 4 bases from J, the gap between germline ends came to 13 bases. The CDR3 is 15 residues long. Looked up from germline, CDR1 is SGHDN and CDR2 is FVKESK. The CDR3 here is CASSHPRGTYNEQFF. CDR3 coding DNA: TGTGCCAGCAGCCACCCTCGGGGGACTTACAATGAGCAGTTCTTC.

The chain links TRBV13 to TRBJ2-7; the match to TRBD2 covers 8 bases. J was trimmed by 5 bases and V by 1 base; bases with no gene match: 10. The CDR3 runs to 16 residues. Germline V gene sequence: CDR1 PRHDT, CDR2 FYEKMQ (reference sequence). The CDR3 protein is CASSLELLDGGDEQYF. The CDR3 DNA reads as TGTGCCAGCAGCTTAGAGCTTTTGGACGGGGGGGACGAGCAGTACTTC.

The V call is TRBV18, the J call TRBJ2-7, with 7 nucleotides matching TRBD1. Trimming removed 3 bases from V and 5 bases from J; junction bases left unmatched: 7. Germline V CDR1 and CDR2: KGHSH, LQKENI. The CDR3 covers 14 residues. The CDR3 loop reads CASSPRQGSDEQYF. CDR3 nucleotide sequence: TGTGCCAGCTCACCCAGACAGGGATCTGACGAGCAGTACTTC.

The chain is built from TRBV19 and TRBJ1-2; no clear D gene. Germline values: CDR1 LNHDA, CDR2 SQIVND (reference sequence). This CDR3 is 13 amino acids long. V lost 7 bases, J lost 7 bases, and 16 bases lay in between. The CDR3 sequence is CASKTAFEFGYTF. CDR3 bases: TGTGCCAGTAAGACCGCCTTCGAGTTTGGCTACACCTTC.

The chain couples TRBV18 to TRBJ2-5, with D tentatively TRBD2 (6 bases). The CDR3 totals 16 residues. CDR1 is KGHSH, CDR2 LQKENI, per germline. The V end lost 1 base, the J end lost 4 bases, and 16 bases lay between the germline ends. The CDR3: CASSPLPGGVRETQYF. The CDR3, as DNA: TGTGCCAGCTCACCACTCCCCGGGGGAGTTCGAGAGACCCAGTACTTC.

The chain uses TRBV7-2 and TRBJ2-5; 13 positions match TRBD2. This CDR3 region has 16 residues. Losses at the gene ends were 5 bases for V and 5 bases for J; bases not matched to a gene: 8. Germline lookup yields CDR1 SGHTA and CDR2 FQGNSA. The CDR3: CASSERGLAGRETQYF. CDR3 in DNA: TGTGCCAGCAGCGAGAGGGGACTAGCGGGGAGGGAGACCCAGTACTTC.

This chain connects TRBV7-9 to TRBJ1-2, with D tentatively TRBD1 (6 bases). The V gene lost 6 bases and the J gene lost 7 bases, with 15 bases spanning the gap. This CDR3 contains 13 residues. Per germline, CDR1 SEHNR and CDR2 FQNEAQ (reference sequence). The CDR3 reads CASRGTGKGGYTF. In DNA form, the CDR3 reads TGTGCCAGCAGAGGCACAGGGAAGGGTGGCTACACCTTC.

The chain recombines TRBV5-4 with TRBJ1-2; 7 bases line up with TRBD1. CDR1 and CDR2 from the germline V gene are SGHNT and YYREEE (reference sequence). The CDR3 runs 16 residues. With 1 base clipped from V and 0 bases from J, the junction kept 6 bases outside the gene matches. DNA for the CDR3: TGTGCCAGCAGCTTGCCGAAGGGGGCTTCTAACTATGGCTACACCTTC. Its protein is CASSLPKGASNYGYTF. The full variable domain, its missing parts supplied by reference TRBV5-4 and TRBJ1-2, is ETGVTQSPTHLIKTRGQQVTLRCSSQSGHNTVSWYQQALGQGPQFIFQYYREEENGRGNFPPRFSGLQFPNYSSELNVNALELDDSALYLCASSLPKGASNYGYTFGSGTRLTVV.

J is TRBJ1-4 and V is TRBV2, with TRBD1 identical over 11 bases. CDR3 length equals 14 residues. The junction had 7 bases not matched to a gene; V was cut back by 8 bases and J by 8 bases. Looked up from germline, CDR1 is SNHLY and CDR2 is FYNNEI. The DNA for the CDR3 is TGTGCCAGCTATGCGGGGACAGGGGGAGAAAAACTGTTTTTT. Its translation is CASYAGTGGEKLFF.

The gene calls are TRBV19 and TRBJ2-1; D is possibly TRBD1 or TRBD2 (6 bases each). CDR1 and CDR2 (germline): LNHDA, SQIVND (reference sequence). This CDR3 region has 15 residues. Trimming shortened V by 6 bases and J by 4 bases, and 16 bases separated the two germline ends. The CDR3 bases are TGTGCCAGTAGCGAGGGGGGACGGCGATACAATGAGCAGTTCTTC. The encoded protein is CASSEGGRRYNEQFF.

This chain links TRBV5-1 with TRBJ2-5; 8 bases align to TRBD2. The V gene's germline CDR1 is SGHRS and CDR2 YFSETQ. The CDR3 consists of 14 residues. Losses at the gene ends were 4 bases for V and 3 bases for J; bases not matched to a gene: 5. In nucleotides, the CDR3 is TGCGCCAGCAGCGCTATAGCGGGGAAAGAGACCCAGTACTTC. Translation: CASSAIAGKETQYF.

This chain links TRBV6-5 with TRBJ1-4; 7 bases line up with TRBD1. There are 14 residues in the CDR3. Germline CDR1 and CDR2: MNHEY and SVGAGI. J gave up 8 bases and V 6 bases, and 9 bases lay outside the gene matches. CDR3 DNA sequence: TGTGCCAGCAGCCAGGGGGGCGTCGGGGAAAAACTGTTTTTT. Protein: CASSQGGVGEKLFF.

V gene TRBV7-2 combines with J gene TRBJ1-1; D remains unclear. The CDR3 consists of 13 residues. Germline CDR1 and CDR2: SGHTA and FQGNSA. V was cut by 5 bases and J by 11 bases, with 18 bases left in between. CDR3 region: CASSPGPDRRAFF. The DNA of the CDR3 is TGTGCCAGCAGCCCCGGTCCCGATCGTCGCGCTTTCTTT.

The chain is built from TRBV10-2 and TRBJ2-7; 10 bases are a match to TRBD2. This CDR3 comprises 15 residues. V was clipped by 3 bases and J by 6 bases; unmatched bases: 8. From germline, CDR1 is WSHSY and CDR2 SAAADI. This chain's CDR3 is CASSDGLADTREQYF. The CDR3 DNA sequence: TGCGCCAGCAGTGACGGACTAGCGGATACGCGCGAGCAGTACTTC.

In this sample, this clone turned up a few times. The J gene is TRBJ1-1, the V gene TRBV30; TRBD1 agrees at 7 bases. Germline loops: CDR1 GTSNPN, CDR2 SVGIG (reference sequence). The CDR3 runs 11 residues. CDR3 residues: CAGGEYREAFF. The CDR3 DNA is TGTGCAGGGGGCGAGTACCGTGAAGCTTTCTTT.

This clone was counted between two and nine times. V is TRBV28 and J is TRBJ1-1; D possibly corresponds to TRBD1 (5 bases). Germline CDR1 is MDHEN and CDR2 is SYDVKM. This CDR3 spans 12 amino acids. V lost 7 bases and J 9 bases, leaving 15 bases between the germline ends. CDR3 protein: CASTMEGFQAFF. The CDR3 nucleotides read TGTGCCAGCACCATGGAGGGGTTTCAAGCTTTCTTT.

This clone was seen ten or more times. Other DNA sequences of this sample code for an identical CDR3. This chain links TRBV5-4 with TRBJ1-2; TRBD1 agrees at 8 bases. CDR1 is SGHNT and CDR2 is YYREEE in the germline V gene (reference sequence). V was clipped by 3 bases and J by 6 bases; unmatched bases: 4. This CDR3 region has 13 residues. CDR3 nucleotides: TGTGCCAGCAGCTCGACAGGGGAAAATGGCTACACCTTC. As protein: CASSSTGENGYTF.

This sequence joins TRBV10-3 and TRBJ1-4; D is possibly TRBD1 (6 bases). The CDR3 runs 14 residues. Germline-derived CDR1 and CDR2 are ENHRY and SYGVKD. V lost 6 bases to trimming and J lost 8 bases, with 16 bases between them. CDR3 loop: CAIRKGGIEEKLFF. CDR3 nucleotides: TGTGCCATCAGAAAGGGGGGCATCGAGGAAAAACTGTTTTTT.

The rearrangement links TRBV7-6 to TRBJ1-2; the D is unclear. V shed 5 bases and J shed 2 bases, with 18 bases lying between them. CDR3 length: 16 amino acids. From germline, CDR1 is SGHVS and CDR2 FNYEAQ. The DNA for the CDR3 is TGTGCCAGCAGCCCCCAAACCTTAGCTACGAACTATGGCTACACCTTC. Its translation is CASSPQTLATNYGYTF.

CDR3 residues: CSVVVGIGYGYTF. CDR3 nucleotides: TGCAGCGTTGTAGTGGGGATAGGCTATGGCTACACCTTC. The rearrangement uses TRBV29-1 and TRBJ1-2; the D is unclear. The CDR3 sequence is 13 residues long. Deletions cut 4 bases from V and 4 bases from J, with 13 bases between. The germline V gene encodes CDR1 SQVTM and CDR2 ANQGSEA. The entire variable domain, with the rest obtained from reference TRBV29-1 and TRBJ1-2, is as follows: SAVISQKPSRDICQRGTSLTIQCQVDSQVTMMFWYRQQPGQSLTLIATANQGSEATYESGFVIDKFPISRPNLTFSTLTVSNMSPEDSSIYLCSVVVGIGYGYTFGSGTRLTVV.

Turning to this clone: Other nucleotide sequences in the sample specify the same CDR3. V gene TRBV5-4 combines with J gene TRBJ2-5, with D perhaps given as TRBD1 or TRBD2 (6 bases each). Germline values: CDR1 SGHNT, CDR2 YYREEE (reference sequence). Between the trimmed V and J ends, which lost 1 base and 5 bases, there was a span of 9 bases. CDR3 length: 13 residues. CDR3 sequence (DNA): TGTGCCAGCAGCTTGAGGGGGAGGGAGACCCAGTACTTC. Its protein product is CASSLRGRETQYF.

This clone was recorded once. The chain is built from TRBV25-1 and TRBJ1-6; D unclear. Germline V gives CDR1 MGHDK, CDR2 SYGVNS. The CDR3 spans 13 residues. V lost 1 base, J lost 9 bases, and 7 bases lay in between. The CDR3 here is CASSELGGSPLHF. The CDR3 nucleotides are TGTGCCAGCAGTGAATTAGGTGGTTCACCCCTCCACTTT.

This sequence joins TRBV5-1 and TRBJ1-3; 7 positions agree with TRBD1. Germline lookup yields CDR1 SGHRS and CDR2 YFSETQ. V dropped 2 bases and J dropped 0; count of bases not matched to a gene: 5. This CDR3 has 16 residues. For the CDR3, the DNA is TGCGCCAGCAGCTTTGAGGGGGCGAGCTCTGGAAACACCATATATTTT. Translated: CASSFEGASSGNTIYF.